This is a list of T cell receptor beta chains from one sample in a study of CD8+CD57+ T cells in acquired aplastic anemia. TCRdb re-called the reads through MiXCR, storing one row per CDR3 protein. The sample shows hundreds of thousands of distinct CDR3 sequences, roughly 50% of them seen only once. What was sequenced was sorted CD4+, CD8+, or CD8+CD57+ T cells (not recorded which) from PBMCs. The receptors come from a human donor with severe aplastic anemia or a healthy control (not recorded which). CDR3s include the opening cysteine and the closing phenylalanine or tryptophan. D genes are given only for firm matches. Clone size appears in some rows only: once, few, many, or a class for an expanded clone.

j_call v_call d_call clone_size cdr3_aa cdr3_nt
TRBJ2-7 TRBV20-1 TRBD1 - CSARDRQGANYEQYF TGCAGTGCTAGAGATAGGCAGGGGGCAAACTACGAGCAGTACTTC
TRBJ1-1 TRBV12-3/TRBV12-4 - - CASSLRSRNTEAFF TGTGCCAGCAGCCTCAGATCTAGGAACACTGAAGCTTTCTTT
TRBJ1-5 TRBV19 - - CASSILLGDGGNQPQHF TGTGCCAGTAGTATTTTATTAGGGGACGGAGGCAATCAGCCCCAGCATTTT
TRBJ2-3 TRBV9 - - CASSDTSSTDTQYF TGTGCCAGCAGCGACACTTCTAGCACAGATACGCAGTATTTT
TRBJ2-1 TRBV15 - - CATSEPRDFHNEQFF TGTGCCACCAGCGAGCCCCGGGACTTTCACAATGAGCAGTTCTTC
TRBJ2-1 TRBV24-1 TRBD2 many CATRTSGVDEQFF TGTGCCACCAGGACTAGCGGGGTGGATGAGCAGTTCTTC
TRBJ2-7 TRBV10-3 TRBD1 many CAAAGGTGGNEQYF TGTGCCGCAGCGGGCGGGACAGGGGGCAACGAGCAGTACTTC
TRBJ1-1 TRBV29-1 - - CSVMRNTEAFF TGCAGCGTTATGAGGAACACTGAAGCTTTCTTT
TRBJ2-7 TRBV4-1 - - CASSQDGGSYEQYF TGCGCCAGCAGCCAAGATGGCGGCAGCTACGAGCAGTACTTC
TRBJ1-2 TRBV12-3/TRBV12-4 - - CASSFGGDYGYTF TGTGCCAGCAGTTTCGGGGGGGACTATGGCTACACCTTC
TRBJ2-3 TRBV7-7 TRBD2 - CASSLSFLAGGPSSTDTQYF TGTGCTAGCAGCTTATCCTTCCTAGCGGGAGGGCCCTCTAGCACAGATACGCAGTATTTT
TRBJ2-5 TRBV7-3 - few CASSPEGETQYF TGTGCCAGCAGCCCAGAGGGGGAGACCCAGTACTTC
TRBJ2-7 TRBV6-1 - once CASSVQPSPDEQYF TGTGCCAGCAGTGTCCAGCCAAGCCCAGACGAGCAGTACTTC
TRBJ1-2 TRBV7-2 TRBD1 many CASSLAGQGYGYTF TGTGCCAGCAGCTTAGCGGGACAGGGCTATGGCTACACCTTC
TRBJ1-4 TRBV20-1 TRBD1 - CSARVSRTGGAEKLFF TGCAGTGCTAGAGTGTCTAGGACAGGGGGCGCTGAAAAACTGTTTTTT
TRBJ2-1 TRBV7-3 TRBD2 once CASSSTSGRSNEQFF TGTGCCAGCAGCTCAACTAGCGGGAGAAGCAATGAGCAGTTCTTC
TRBJ1-5 TRBV29-1 TRBD1 many CSVGTGHNQPQHF TGCAGCGTTGGGACAGGACACAATCAGCCCCAGCATTTT
TRBJ1-1 TRBV20-1 - - CSARGKDRLINTEAFF TGCAGTGCTAGAGGGAAGGACAGACTTATCAACACTGAAGCTTTCTTT
TRBJ1-3 TRBV6-1 - many CASSESGRTGNTIYF TGTGCCAGCAGTGAATCTGGCAGAACAGGAAACACCATATATTTT
TRBJ1-1 TRBV19 - once CASSIGTAMNTEAFF TGTGCCAGTAGTATAGGGACAGCTATGAACACTGAAGCTTTCTTT
TRBJ1-2 TRBV4-1 - - CASSQAGSAIYGYTF TGCGCCAGCAGCCAAGCCGGGTCAGCTATCTATGGCTACACCTTC
TRBJ2-1 TRBV29-1 TRBD1 - CSVANGTGAYNEQFF TGCAGCGTTGCCAATGGGACAGGGGCCTACAATGAGCAGTTCTTC
TRBJ2-7 TRBV7-6 - - CASSLELGDSYEQYF TGTGCCAGCAGCTTAGAATTGGGGGATTCCTACGAGCAGTACTTC
TRBJ2-7 TRBV15 - - CATSSRVGLTGSYEQYF TGTGCCACCAGCTCCAGGGTCGGGCTTACCGGCTCCTACGAGCAGTACTTC
TRBJ2-3 TRBV25-1 TRBD2 - CASSDSGGAVDTQYF TGTGCCAGCAGTGATAGCGGGGGGGCAGTAGATACGCAGTATTTT
TRBJ2-7 TRBV6-6 - - CASSYLLPVVSGAEQYF TGTGCCAGCAGTTACTTACTCCCAGTGGTGTCAGGGGCCGAGCAGTACTTC
TRBJ2-5 TRBV7-3 - - CASSPSDGRETQYF TGTGCCAGCAGCCCATCGGACGGAAGAGAGACCCAGTACTTC
TRBJ2-1 TRBV29-1 - few CSVLRVGEQFF TGCAGCGTTTTGCGCGTGGGTGAGCAGTTCTTC
TRBJ2-3 TRBV5-1 TRBD2 many CASRGSGGAVRDAQYF TGCGCCAGCCGGGGTAGCGGGGGGGCCGTGAGAGATGCGCAGTATTTT
TRBJ2-7 TRBV29-1 - few CSVEDLTRASSGQYF TGCAGCGTTGAAGATCTTACGCGAGCGTCCTCCGGGCAGTACTTC
TRBJ1-6 TRBV19 - - CASSIDRRDTNSPLHF TGTGCCAGTAGTATAGATAGAAGGGACACTAATTCACCCCTCCACTTT
TRBJ2-3 TRBV5-4 TRBD1 - CASSASRGQELILSTDTQYF TGTGCCAGCAGCGCTTCCCGAGGACAGGAACTCATTCTTAGCACAGATACGCAGTATTTT
TRBJ2-7 TRBV5-4 TRBD2 - CASSVELAGAYEQCF TGTGCCAGCAGCGTCGAGCTAGCGGGGGCCTACGAGCAGTGCTTC
TRBJ2-1 TRBV12-3/TRBV12-4 - - CASSFSYDEQFF TGTGCCAGCAGTTTTTCATACGATGAGCAGTTCTTC
TRBJ1-6 TRBV6-1 - few CASSLTRILGQRPYNSPLHF TGTGCCAGCAGTTTGACTAGGATCCTTGGACAGAGGCCATATAATTCACCCCTCCACTTT
TRBJ1-5 TRBV20-1 - many CSATSSNQPQHF TGCAGTGCTACATCTAGCAATCAGCCCCAGCATTTT
TRBJ1-5 TRBV6-6 - - CASSPSEFGNQPQHF TGTGCCAGCAGTCCTTCCGAATTTGGCAATCAGCCCCAGCATTTT